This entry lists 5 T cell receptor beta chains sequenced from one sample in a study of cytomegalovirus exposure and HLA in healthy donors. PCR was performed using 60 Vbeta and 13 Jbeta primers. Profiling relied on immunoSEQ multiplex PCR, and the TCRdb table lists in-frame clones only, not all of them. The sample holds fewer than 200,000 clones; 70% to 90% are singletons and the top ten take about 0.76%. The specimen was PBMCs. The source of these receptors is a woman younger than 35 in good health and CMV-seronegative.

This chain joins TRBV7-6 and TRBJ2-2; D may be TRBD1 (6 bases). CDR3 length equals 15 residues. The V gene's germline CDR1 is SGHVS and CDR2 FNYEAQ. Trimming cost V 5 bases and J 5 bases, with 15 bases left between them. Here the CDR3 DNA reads TGTGCCAGCAGCCAGGGGCGTCCAGGTACCGGGGAGCTGTTTTTT. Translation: CASSQGRPGTGELFF. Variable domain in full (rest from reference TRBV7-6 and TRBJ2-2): GAGVSQSPRYKVTKRGQDVALRCDPISGHVSLYWYRQALGQGPEFLTYFNYEAQQDKSGLPNDRFSAERPEGSISTLTIQRTEQRDSAMYRCASSQGRPGTGELFFGEGSRLTVL.

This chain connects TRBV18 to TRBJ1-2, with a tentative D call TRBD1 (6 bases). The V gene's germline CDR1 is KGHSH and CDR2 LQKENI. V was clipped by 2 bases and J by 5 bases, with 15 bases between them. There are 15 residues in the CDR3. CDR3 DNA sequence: TGTGCCAGCTCACCAGCAGGGGTCATTGAGTATGGCTACACCTTC. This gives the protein CASSPAGVIEYGYTF.

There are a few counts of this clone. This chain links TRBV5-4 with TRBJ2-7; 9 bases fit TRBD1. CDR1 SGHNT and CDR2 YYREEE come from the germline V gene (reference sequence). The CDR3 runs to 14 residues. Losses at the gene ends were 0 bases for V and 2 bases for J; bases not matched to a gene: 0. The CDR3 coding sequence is TGTGCCAGCAGCTTGGACAGGGGGCCCTACGAGCAGTACTTC. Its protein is CASSLDRGPYEQYF. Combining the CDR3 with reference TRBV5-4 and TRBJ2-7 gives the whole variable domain ETGVTQSPTHLIKTRGQQVTLRCSSQSGHNTVSWYQQALGQGPQFIFQYYREEENGRGNFPPRFSGLQFPNYSSELNVNALELDDSALYLCASSLDRGPYEQYFGPGTRLTVT.

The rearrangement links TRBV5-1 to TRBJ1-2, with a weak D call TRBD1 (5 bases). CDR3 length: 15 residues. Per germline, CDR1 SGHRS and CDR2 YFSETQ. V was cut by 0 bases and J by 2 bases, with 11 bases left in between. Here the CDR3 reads CASSLDDRRNYGYTF. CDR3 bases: TGCGCCAGCAGCTTGGACGACAGAAGAAACTATGGCTACACCTTC.

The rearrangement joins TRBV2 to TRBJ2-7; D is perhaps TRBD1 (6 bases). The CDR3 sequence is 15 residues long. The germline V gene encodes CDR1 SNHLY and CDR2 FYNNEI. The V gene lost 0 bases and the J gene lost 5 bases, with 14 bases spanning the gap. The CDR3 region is CASSEARQASHEQYF. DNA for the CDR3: TGTGCCAGCAGTGAAGCGCGACAGGCCAGCCACGAGCAGTACTTC.